A selection of T cell receptor beta chains follows, all from one sample in a study of T cell repertoires in cytomegalovirus infection. What these receptors recognize is not known. One entry per CDR3 protein results from TCRdb running MiXCR on the reads. The table records nearly 700,000 distinct CDR3 sequences, about 30% of them present only once. Here the sequenced sample was cultured PBMCs, taken from culture after CMV antigen stimulation. All receptors come from a human donor in good health (CMV status not recorded). Some clones in this sample may be carry-over from other donors' samples. CDR3s include the opening cysteine and the closing phenylalanine or tryptophan. The D gene is left open where the match is weak. Size is omitted from some rows. Given values are once, few, many or a class for expanded clones.

CDR3 length,J gene,V gene,clone size,D gene,CDR3 DNA,CDR3 protein
12,TRBJ2-7,TRBV12-3/TRBV12-4,-,TRBD2,TGTGCCAGCAGTCGTACTAGCGGGAGACTGTACTTC,CASSRTSGRLYF
11,TRBJ2-7,TRBV20-1,-,TRBD2,TGCAGTGCTGCGGGGGACTACGAGCAGTACTTC,CSAAGDYEQYF
12,TRBJ2-3,TRBV4-1,-,-,TGCGCCAGCAGCCAAGTAGGCGGTACGCAGTATTTT,CASSQVGGTQYF
15,TRBJ2-2,TRBV12-3/TRBV12-4,few,-,TGTGCCACCTTGCCGGGCGCGCCGGGGACCGGGGAGCTGTTTTTT,CATLPGAPGTGELFF
15,TRBJ2-3,TRBV4-2,-,TRBD2,TGTGCCAGCAGCCAAGAGGGACTATACACAGATACGCAGTATTTT,CASSQEGLYTDTQYF
13,TRBJ2-1,TRBV24-1,few,-,TGTGCCACCAGTGATGGACAGTACAATGAGCAGTTCTTC,CATSDGQYNEQFF
11,TRBJ1-3,TRBV11-2,-,-,TGTGCCACATCTGGGGGAAACACCATATATTTT,CATSGGNTIYF
14,TRBJ1-5,TRBV5-1,-,-,TGCGCCAGCAGCCCCGGACGAGACAATCAGCCCCAGCATTTT,CASSPGRDNQPQHF
14,TRBJ2-1,TRBV7-9,-,TRBD1,TGTGCCAGCAGTGGACAGGGTGGGATCAATGAGCAGTTCTTC,CASSGQGGINEQFF
13,TRBJ1-3,TRBV7-2,many,-,TGTGCCAGCAGCCCCCATATAGGAAACACCATATATTTT,CASSPHIGNTIYF
14,TRBJ1-4,TRBV20-1,-,-,TGCAGTGCTAGAGAGTTGGGGGCCGAGGAAAAACTGTTTTTT,CSARELGAEEKLFF
16,TRBJ2-7,TRBV7-9,-,-,TGTGCCAGCAGCTTTCCCCAAGGGAGCGGCGGCGGTTCACAGTACTTC,CASSFPQGSGGGSQYF
15,TRBJ2-4,TRBV27,few,-,TGTGCCAGCAGAGTGGAGGGAGGAGCCAAAAACATTCAGTACTTC,CASRVEGGAKNIQYF
15,TRBJ2-3,TRBV20-1,few,-,TGCAGTGCTCCCCGCCGGGACCCCACTACCTATACGCAGTATTTT,CSAPRRDPTTYTQYF
13,TRBJ2-7,TRBV7-4,-,-,TGTGCCAGCAGCCCGCACACGTCTGGGGAGCAGTACTTC,CASSPHTSGEQYF